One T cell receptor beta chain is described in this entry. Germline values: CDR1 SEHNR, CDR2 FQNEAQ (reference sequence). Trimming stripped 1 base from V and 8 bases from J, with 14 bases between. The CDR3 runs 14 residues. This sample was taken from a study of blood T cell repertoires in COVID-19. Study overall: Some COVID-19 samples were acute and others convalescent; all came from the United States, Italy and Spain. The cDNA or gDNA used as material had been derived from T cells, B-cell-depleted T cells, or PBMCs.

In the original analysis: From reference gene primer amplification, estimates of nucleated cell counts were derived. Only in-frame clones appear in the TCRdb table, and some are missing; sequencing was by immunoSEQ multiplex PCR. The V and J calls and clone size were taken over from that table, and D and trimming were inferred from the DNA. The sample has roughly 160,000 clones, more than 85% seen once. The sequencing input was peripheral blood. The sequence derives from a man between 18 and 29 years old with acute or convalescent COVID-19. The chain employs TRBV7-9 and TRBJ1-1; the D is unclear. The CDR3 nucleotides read TGTGCCAGCAGCTTAGTAGCGGGATTATCGGAAGCTTTCTTT. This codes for CASSLVAGLSEAFF.